The 21 T cell receptor beta chains reported below all come from one sample, sequenced in a study of blood T cell repertoires in COVID-19. Sequencing used immunoSEQ multiplex PCR; TCRdb keeps in-frame clones, though not all of them. The profile shows about 260,000 clones, 86% of them singletons. Source material: peripheral blood. Receptor source: a young man with active or convalescent COVID-19.

The rearrangement links TRBV5-4 to TRBJ1-1; D remains ambiguous. V was clipped by 1 base and J by 8 bases, with 12 bases between them. Germline V gene data show CDR1 as SGHNT and CDR2 as YYREEE (reference sequence). This CDR3 has 13 residues. The chain's CDR3 is CASSLQADREAFF. The CDR3, as DNA: TGTGCCAGCAGCTTGCAGGCCGACCGCGAAGCTTTCTTT.

The rearrangement links TRBV7-8 to TRBJ1-1; D possibly corresponds to TRBD1 (6 bases). V was cut by 3 bases and J by 1 base, with 15 bases left in between. This CDR3 comprises 16 residues. Germline V lookup: CDR1 SGHVS, CDR2 FQNEAQ. CDR3 bases: TGTGCCAGCAGCTTGGGAGGGGAGGGGGAGAACACTGAAGCTTTCTTT. Translation gives CASSLGGEGENTEAFF.

The chain combines TRBV9 with TRBJ1-5; 8 bases map to TRBD1. Germline V gives CDR1 SGDLS, CDR2 YYNGEE. There are 14 residues in the CDR3. V gave up 3 bases and J gave up 10 bases; unmatched junction bases: 9. CDR3 DNA sequence: TGTGCCAGCAGCGCTGGGACAGGAGAGGTTCCCCAGCATTTT. Translating it yields CASSAGTGEVPQHF.

The chain couples TRBV5-6 to TRBJ1-4; 7 bases are shared with TRBD1. Germline CDR1 SGHDT, CDR2 YYEEEE. This CDR3 is built from 17 residues. The junction had 5 bases not matched to a gene; V was cut back by 0 bases and J by 0 bases. CDR3 sequence reads: CASSLGQGYTTNEKLFF. The CDR3 DNA reads TGTGCCAGCAGCTTGGGACAGGGATACACAACTAATGAAAAACTGTTTTTT.

The chain has TRBV6-1 and TRBJ1-2, with TRBD1 matching 8 bases. V trimming: 2 bases; J trimming: 6 bases; junction bases outside the gene matches: 11. The length of the CDR3 is 16 residues. Germline V CDR1 and CDR2: MNHNS, SASEGT. In nucleotides, the CDR3 is TGTGCCAGCAGTGAACAAAGGGAATGGGACAGGAATGGCTACACCTTC. Translated: CASSEQREWDRNGYTF.

The CDR3 bases are TGTGCCAGTAACTGGGGGGTATCGACAGATACGCAGTATTTT. Translating gives CASNWGVSTDTQYF. V gene TRBV5-5 combines with J gene TRBJ2-3; TRBD2 is a possible D gene (6 bases). Germline CDR1 reads SGHKS; CDR2 reads YYEKEE (reference sequence). The ends were cut back, 8 bases at V and 3 bases at J, with 16 bases in the middle. The CDR3 contains 14 residues.

J is TRBJ1-2 and V is TRBV19, with a weak D call TRBD1 (6 bases). The V gene lost 7 bases and the J gene lost 8 bases, with 17 bases spanning the gap. This CDR3 has 13 residues. The germline V gene has CDR1 LNHDA and CDR2 SQIVND (reference sequence). CDR3 coding DNA: TGTGCCAGTACCCCCGGGCAGGGGCAGGGCTACACCTTC. Protein sequence: CASTPGQGQGYTF.

V gene TRBV4-1 combines with J gene TRBJ1-4; TRBD1 is a possible D gene (6 bases). The V end was cut by 5 bases, the J end by 7 bases, with 17 bases between. CDR1 is MGHRA and CDR2 is YSYEKL in the germline V gene. The CDR3 is made up of 15 amino acids. The DNA of the CDR3 is TGCGCCAGCAGCTACGGGCAGGGGATAGGTGAAAAACTGTTTTTT. It is translated as CASSYGQGIGEKLFF.

The gene calls are TRBV12-3 or TRBV12-4 and TRBJ1-1; unclear D gene. The CDR3 covers 13 residues. V was shortened by 5 bases and J by 4 bases, with 11 bases between the two germline ends. The CDR3 loop is CASSAGEGTEAFF. CDR3 nucleotide sequence: TGTGCCAGCAGTGCCGGGGAGGGCACTGAAGCTTTCTTT.

The V and J genes are TRBV5-6 and TRBJ1-5, with D possibly matching TRBD1 (6 bases). Trimming pared 7 bases from V and 1 base from J, leaving 12 bases between. The length of the CDR3 is 14 residues. Germline CDR1 and CDR2: SGHDT and YYEEEE. This CDR3 reads CASQIGGSNQPQHF. As DNA, the CDR3 is TGTGCCAGCCAAATAGGGGGAAGCAATCAGCCCCAGCATTTT.

The chain combines TRBV27 with TRBJ1-5; tentative D call: TRBD1 (5 bases). Trimming left V 6 bases short and J 0 bases short, with 15 bases between. The germline gives CDR1 MNHEY, CDR2 SMNVEV (reference sequence). The CDR3 sequence is 16 residues long. As DNA, the CDR3 is TGTGCCAGCAGCCCCCGCGGGACGCATAGCAATCAGCCCCAGCATTTT. Translating it yields CASSPRGTHSNQPQHF.

V and J are TRBV25-1 and TRBJ1-4, with a weak D call TRBD1 (5 bases). V was shortened by 3 bases and J by 4 bases, with 15 bases between the two germline ends. Germline CDR1 and CDR2: MGHDK and SYGVNS. The CDR3 loop spans 16 amino acids. The CDR3 bases are TGTGCCAGCAGTGACAGGGCGTCACCTCATAATGAAAAACTGTTTTTT. Protein sequence: CASSDRASPHNEKLFF. Based on the CDR3 plus reference TRBV25-1 and TRBJ1-4, the full variable domain is EADIYQTPRYLVIGTGKKITLECSQTMGHDKMYWYQQDPGMELHLIHYSYGVNSTEKGDLSSESTVSRIRTEHFPLTLESARPSHTSQYLCASSDRASPHNEKLFFGSGTQLSVL.

The DNA of the CDR3 is TGTGCCAGCACCACAGGGGGTTATAATTCACCCCTCCACTTT. Amino acid sequence: CASTTGGYNSPLHF. J is TRBJ1-6 and V is TRBV25-1; the match to TRBD1 covers 8 bases. The V and J ends lost 7 bases and 4 bases, in that order; junction bases with no gene match: 3. This CDR3 is built from 14 residues. Germline-derived CDR1 and CDR2 are MGHDK and SYGVNS.

This chain uses TRBV5-1 with TRBJ1-1; the D gene is possibly TRBD1 (6 bases). Germline V lookup: CDR1 SGHRS, CDR2 YFSETQ. The V and J ends lost 4 bases and 4 bases respectively, with 11 bases between them. The CDR3 runs 13 residues. The CDR3: CASSGGPSTEAFF. CDR3 in DNA: TGCGCCAGCAGCGGGGGCCCGTCCACTGAAGCTTTCTTT.

The V gene is TRBV4-3, the J gene TRBJ2-7, with TRBD1 as a possible D gene (5 bases). Trimming left V 1 base short and J 5 bases short, with 9 bases between. Germline loops: CDR1 LGHNA, CDR2 YSLEER. The CDR3 runs 13 residues. The DNA for the CDR3 is TGCGCCAGCAGCCAAGCCAGGGTCCACGAGCAGTACTTC. Encoded protein: CASSQARVHEQYF.

This chain uses TRBV5-4 with TRBJ1-2, with 9 bases fitting TRBD1. Germline V gene data show CDR1 as SGHNT and CDR2 as YYREEE (reference sequence). The junction had 6 bases not matched to a gene; V was cut back by 5 bases and J by 4 bases. This CDR3 contains 14 residues. CDR3 residues: CASSRDRELYGYTF. In nucleotides, the CDR3 is TGTGCCAGCAGTCGGGACAGGGAACTCTATGGCTACACCTTC.

The rearrangement links TRBV5-1 to TRBJ2-7, with D maybe TRBD1 (6 bases). Per the germline V gene, CDR1 is SGHRS and CDR2 is YFSETQ. The V and J ends lost 4 bases and 0 bases respectively, with 14 bases between them. The CDR3 covers 15 residues. This chain's CDR3 is CASSTNRVSSYEQYF. CDR3 nucleotides: TGCGCCAGCAGCACCAACAGGGTTAGCTCCTACGAGCAGTACTTC.

The chain carries TRBV19 and TRBJ2-7; D is ambiguous. V was clipped by 1 base and J by 0 bases, with 7 bases between them. CDR1 is LNHDA and CDR2 is SQIVND in the germline V gene (reference sequence). This CDR3 is built from 14 residues. This CDR3 reads CASSIVLASYEQYF. The CDR3 coding sequence is TGTGCCAGTAGTATAGTATTGGCCTCCTACGAGCAGTACTTC.

V and J are TRBV19 and TRBJ2-1, with 7 bases lining up with TRBD1. V lost 4 bases, J lost 4 bases, and 13 bases stayed unmatched. Per germline, CDR1 LNHDA and CDR2 SQIVND (reference sequence). This CDR3 spans 17 amino acids. The CDR3 sequence is CASSSRDQGGVYNEQFF. The CDR3 DNA reads as TGTGCCAGTAGTAGCAGAGACCAAGGGGGCGTATACAATGAGCAGTTCTTC.

The V call is TRBV19, the J call TRBJ1-2; TRBD1 matches 9 bases. Per the germline V gene, CDR1 is LNHDA and CDR2 is SQIVND (reference sequence). This CDR3 has 16 residues. With 0 bases clipped from V and 6 bases from J, the junction kept 8 bases outside the gene matches. In DNA, the CDR3 is TGTGCCAGTAGTATAGAGCGAACCGGGACAGGGAATGGCTACACCTTC. Its protein is CASSIERTGTGNGYTF. Based on the CDR3 plus reference TRBV19 and TRBJ1-2, the full variable domain is DGGITQSPKYLFRKEGQNVTLSCEQNLNHDAMYWYRQDPGQGLRLIYYSQIVNDFQKGDIAEGYSVSREKKESFPLTVTSAQKNPTAFYLCASSIERTGTGNGYTFGSGTRLTVV.

This chain uses TRBV7-3 with TRBJ1-5; D is possibly TRBD1 (6 bases). This CDR3 region has 13 residues. V was trimmed by 7 bases and J by 4 bases, leaving 11 bases between them. CDR1 is SGHTA, CDR2 FQGTGA, per germline. The CDR3 nucleotides read TGTGCCAGCAACGGTGACAGGAATCAGCCCCAGCATTTT. Translation gives CASNGDRNQPQHF.